The 14 T cell receptor beta chains below all came from one sample that was sequenced in a study of patients and donors after allogeneic stem cell transplantation. Via MiXCR, TCRdb re-called the RT-PCR reads, giving one row per CDR3 protein. Seen here are fewer than 500,000 distinct CDR3 sequences, 15% to 20% observed once, and the top ten hold about 7%. Material: blood, either unsorted or a sorted T cell fraction (not recorded which). The receptor source for this set is a human donor who was either an allogeneic HSCT recipient or a stem cell or donor lymphocyte infusion donor (not recorded which). It is not recorded whose cells these are; they may come from a transplant donor.

This sequence joins TRBV24-1 and TRBJ2-3; D ambiguous. Trimming took 6 bases from V and 0 from J, leaving 9 bases between them. CDR1 and CDR2 (germline): KGHDR, SFDVKD. The CDR3 sequence is 14 residues long. CDR3: CATSTPHSTDTQYF. The CDR3 DNA is TGTGCCACCAGTACCCCCCATAGCACAGATACGCAGTATTTT.

This clonotype showed up just a few times. The gene calls are TRBV14 and TRBJ1-6; a weak D match, TRBD1 (6 bases). Trimming took 5 bases from V and 6 from J, leaving 8 bases between them. Germline assignment: CDR1 SGHDN and CDR2 FVKESK. The CDR3 length is 13 residues. CDR3 DNA sequence: TGTGCCAGCAGCGTACAGGGTAATTCACCCCTCCACTTT. Its protein product is CASSVQGNSPLHF.

This clonotype was found a few times. The chain combines TRBV10-3 with TRBJ2-1; D call uncertain. Germline CDR1 is ENHRY and CDR2 is SYGVKD. The CDR3 length is 16 residues. Trimming stripped 0 bases from V and 7 bases from J, with 16 bases between. CDR3 sequence reads: CAISESSPSPVNEQFF. The DNA of the CDR3 is TGTGCCATCAGTGAGTCTTCTCCCTCCCCGGTTAATGAGCAGTTCTTC.

The chain uses TRBV30 and TRBJ1-5, with 9 bases fitting TRBD1. V shed 1 base and J 6 bases; nucleotides not matched to a gene: 1. Looked up from germline, CDR1 is GTSNPN and CDR2 is SVGIG (reference sequence). The CDR3 has 13 amino acids. The CDR3 is CAWSGQGGQPQHF. The CDR3 nucleotides read TGTGCCTGGAGTGGACAGGGGGGTCAGCCCCAGCATTTT.

This clonotype occurred a few times. The CDR3 protein is CSATRQGLMNTEAFF. The DNA of the CDR3 is TGCAGTGCTACTAGACAGGGTCTAATGAACACTGAAGCTTTCTTT. The chain recombines TRBV20-1 with TRBJ1-1; TRBD1 matches 7 bases. Germline values: CDR1 DFQATT, CDR2 SNEGSKA (reference sequence). V was pared by 4 bases and J by 0 bases, with 8 bases of the junction left unmatched. There are 15 residues in the CDR3.

J is TRBJ2-5 and V is TRBV9; D not certain. This CDR3 is built from 14 residues. Looked up from germline, CDR1 is SGDLS and CDR2 is YYNGEE. The V gene lost 4 bases and the J gene lost 5 bases, with 15 bases spanning the gap. CDR3 DNA: TGTGCCAGCAGCTCCAACTCCCTCGGGGAGACCCAGTACTTC. It is translated as CASSSNSLGETQYF.

This clonotype was observed many times. This chain links TRBV12-3 or TRBV12-4 with TRBJ2-2; D is possibly TRBD2 (5 bases). V was clipped by 6 bases and J by 2 bases, with 13 bases between them. The CDR3 runs to 15 residues. CDR3: CASRTRGKNTGELFF. In DNA, the CDR3 is TGTGCCAGCAGGACACGGGGTAAAAACACCGGGGAGCTGTTTTTT.

This clonotype was recorded a few times. This sequence joins TRBV7-3 and TRBJ2-7; D call uncertain. Germline V gene data show CDR1 as SGHTA and CDR2 as FQGTGA. The CDR3 is 16 residues long. V shed 4 bases and J shed 0 bases, with 16 bases lying between them. CDR3 loop: CASSSLTRRSSYEQYF. CDR3 nucleotide sequence: TGTGCCAGCAGCTCCCTCACACGTCGGAGCTCCTACGAGCAGTACTTC. The full variable domain, with the rest looked up from reference TRBV7-3 and TRBJ2-7, is GAGVSQTPSNKVTEKGKYVELRCDPISGHTALYWYRQSLGQGPEFLIYFQGTGAADDSGLPNDRFFAVRPEGSVSTLKIQRTERGDSAVYLCASSSLTRRSSYEQYFGPGTRLTVT.

The chain recombines TRBV20-1 with TRBJ1-2, with 7 bases lining up with TRBD1. The germline V gene encodes CDR1 DFQATT and CDR2 SNEGSKA (reference sequence). This CDR3 contains 14 residues. J gave up 0 bases and V 0 bases, and 1 base lay outside the gene matches. Here the CDR3 DNA reads TGCAGTGCTAGAGAGGACAGGACTAACTATGGCTACACCTTC. It encodes CSAREDRTNYGYTF.

The gene calls are TRBV6-1 and TRBJ2-3, with 8 bases lining up with TRBD2. Losses at the gene ends were 6 bases for V and 10 bases for J; bases not matched to a gene: 9. The CDR3 is 13 residues long. CDR1 and CDR2 from the germline V gene are MNHNS and SASEGT. The CDR3 DNA reads TGTGCCAGCAGGCGGACTAGCCGGGGAGCGCAGTATTTT. Its protein product is CASRRTSRGAQYF.

This clonotype came up a few times. J is TRBJ1-1 and V is TRBV12-3 or TRBV12-4; unclear D gene. CDR3 length equals 12 residues. Trimming stripped 3 bases from V and 7 bases from J, with 9 bases between. CDR3 DNA: TGTGCCAGCAGTTTCTCCGGCAGTGAAGCTTTCTTT. Translated: CASSFSGSEAFF.

The chain employs TRBV24-1 and TRBJ2-1; D possibly corresponds to TRBD1 (6 bases). From germline, CDR1 is KGHDR and CDR2 SFDVKD. The CDR3 spans 16 residues. V was shortened by 6 bases and J by 7 bases, with 21 bases between the two germline ends. CDR3 DNA: TGTGCCACCAGTCAAGCAATAGGGACATCGCGAAATGAGCAGTTCTTC. The encoded protein is CATSQAIGTSRNEQFF.

V gene TRBV7-8 combines with J gene TRBJ2-5, with 9 bases identical to TRBD1. The CDR3 consists of 15 residues. Germline V gene lookup returns CDR1 SGHVS and CDR2 FQNEAQ. After removal of 4 bases from V and 2 bases from J, the junction contained 5 bases not matched to a gene. CDR3 bases: TGTGCCAGCAGCTGGGGGGACAGGGTTCAAGAGACCCAGTACTTC. Protein sequence: CASSWGDRVQETQYF.

The sample holds a few counts of this clonotype. J is TRBJ1-5 and V is TRBV19; D is unresolved. The V gene's germline CDR1 is LNHDA and CDR2 SQIVND (reference sequence). This CDR3 is 17 amino acids long. Trimming cost V 1 base and J 0 bases, with 13 bases left between them. CDR3 sequence (DNA): TGTGCCAGTAGTATAGGCCTACTAGATTATAGCAATCAGCCCCAGCATTTT. This translates into CASSIGLLDYSNQPQHF.